These 19 T cell receptor beta chains originate from one sample sequenced in a study of T cell changes during pregnancy in multiple sclerosis. Sequencing was performed with immunoSEQ multiplex PCR; in TCRdb, only in-frame clones are kept and a portion is missing. Among tens of thousands of clones listed, more than 85% were seen once. The material sequenced was peripheral blood, taken in the first trimester of pregnancy. All receptors derive from a female donor with multiple sclerosis, enrolled in a pregnancy study.

V gene TRBV25-1 combines with J gene TRBJ2-7; the D gene is possibly TRBD1 (5 bases). CDR3 length: 15 residues. The germline V gene has CDR1 MGHDK and CDR2 SYGVNS. V lost 7 bases, J lost 1 base, and 17 bases lay in between. CDR3 sequence (DNA): TGTGCCAGCAACCTAATCAGGGCTTTATCCTACGAGCAGTACTTC. This sequence encodes CASNLIRALSYEQYF.

The rearrangement links TRBV30 to TRBJ1-1; D not resolved. V gave up 3 bases and J gave up 1 base, with 12 bases separating them. CDR1 and CDR2 from the germline V gene are GTSNPN and SVGIG (reference sequence). CDR3 length: 14 amino acids. The CDR3 sequence is CAWSGRGSNTEAFF. CDR3 DNA sequence: TGTGCCTGGAGCGGTAGAGGGTCGAACACTGAAGCTTTCTTT.

V usage is TRBV5-6 and J usage is TRBJ2-7; 10 nucleotides agree with TRBD1. The germline V gene encodes CDR1 SGHDT and CDR2 YYEEEE. V shed 3 bases and J 5 bases; nucleotides not matched to a gene: 5. The CDR3 consists of 14 residues. Here the CDR3 DNA reads TGTGCCAGCAGCTCCGGGACAGGGGTTAACGAGCAGTACTTC. As protein: CASSSGTGVNEQYF.

The chain has TRBV2 and TRBJ2-2; 9 bases align to TRBD2. This CDR3 contains 16 residues. The trim removed 3 bases at V and 4 bases at J, leaving 6 bases unmatched. From germline, CDR1 is SNHLY and CDR2 FYNNEI. CDR3 nucleotide sequence: TGTGCCAGCAGTGAGGAGCGGGGGGATCTCACCGGGGAGCTGTTTTTT. Translating gives CASSEERGDLTGELFF.

This chain joins TRBV5-6 and TRBJ1-2, with D maybe TRBD1 (6 bases). Per germline, CDR1 SGHDT and CDR2 YYEEEE. With 1 base removed from V and 1 base from J, the gap between germline ends came to 11 bases. CDR3 length equals 15 residues. The CDR3 nucleotides read TGTGCCAGCAGCTTGATGGCAGGGGTTAACTATGGCTACACCTTC. Protein: CASSLMAGVNYGYTF.

This clone has just one count. The chain couples TRBV6-1 to TRBJ2-1; TRBD1 might be the D (8 bases). V lost 4 bases and J lost 5, with 18 bases in between. The CDR3 is made up of 16 amino acids. Germline CDR1 MNHNS, CDR2 SASEGT. The CDR3 protein is CASSVGGGQVHNEQFF. In nucleotides, the CDR3 is TGTGCCAGCAGTGTCGGCGGGGGACAGGTACACAATGAGCAGTTCTTC.

The chain employs TRBV30 and TRBJ1-5; 7 bases are shared with TRBD1. V trimming: 2 bases; J trimming: 4 bases; junction bases outside the gene matches: 8. CDR1 is GTSNPN, CDR2 SVGIG, per germline (reference sequence). The CDR3 is 15 residues long. Here the CDR3 DNA reads TGTGCCTGGAGTCTTTCGGGACAGCTTAATCAGCCCCAGCATTTT. Translating gives CAWSLSGQLNQPQHF.

This chain joins TRBV2 and TRBJ2-2; 7 bases map to TRBD2. The CDR3 loop spans 14 amino acids. V was pared by 5 bases and J by 5 bases, with 5 bases of the junction left unmatched. In germline, CDR1 is SNHLY, CDR2 FYNNEI. In nucleotides, the CDR3 is TGTGCCAGCAGTCAGACTAGCCAAACCGGGGAGCTGTTTTTT. Translated: CASSQTSQTGELFF.

The chain is built from TRBV12-5 and TRBJ1-6; tentatively, D is TRBD1 (5 bases). The length of the CDR3 is 15 residues. Trimming removed 1 base at V and 6 bases at J, with 10 bases between. Germline assignment: CDR1 LGHNT and CDR2 FRNRAP. The CDR3 spells CASGLADSPNSPLHF. As DNA, the CDR3 is TGTGCTAGTGGTTTGGCTGACAGTCCTAATTCACCCCTCCACTTT.

The chain combines TRBV2 with TRBJ1-5; possibly TRBD1 for D (5 bases). V lost 4 bases to trimming and J lost 4 bases, with 17 bases between them. In germline, CDR1 is SNHLY, CDR2 FYNNEI. CDR3 length: 16 amino acids. The CDR3 is CASSVTRTLFNQPQHF. Written as DNA, the CDR3 is TGTGCCAGCAGTGTTACCCGGACACTTTTTAATCAGCCCCAGCATTTT.

The J gene is TRBJ2-3, the V gene TRBV10-2; 10 nucleotides align to TRBD2. The germline V gene encodes CDR1 WSHSY and CDR2 SAAADI. The trim removed 5 bases at V and 1 base at J, leaving 3 bases unmatched. The length of the CDR3 is 15 residues. The CDR3 nucleotides are TGCGCCAGCAGTATGCTAGCGGGGGGCACAGATACGCAGTATTTT. Protein product: CASSMLAGGTDTQYF.

The chain is built from TRBV7-9 and TRBJ2-2; possible D gene TRBD1, 6 bases. Trimming shortened V by 7 bases and J by 0 bases, and 15 bases separated the two germline ends. Germline V gene sequence: CDR1 SEHNR, CDR2 FQNEAQ (reference sequence). The CDR3 consists of 16 residues. The CDR3 DNA is TGTGCCAGCACAGATTCCGGGACAACGAACACCGGGGAGCTGTTTTTT. Encoded protein: CASTDSGTTNTGELFF.

The chain uses TRBV5-1 and TRBJ1-2; 7 bases map to TRBD1. Per germline, CDR1 SGHRS and CDR2 YFSETQ. The junction had 11 bases not matched to a gene; V was cut back by 0 bases and J by 3 bases. The CDR3 has 17 residues. Written as DNA, the CDR3 is TGCGCCAGCAGCTTGGAGGGGGCCGACAGGGCCTACTATGGCTACACCTTC. Its protein is CASSLEGADRAYYGYTF.

This clone was seen once. The rearrangement uses TRBV6-5 and TRBJ1-2; TRBD1 agrees at 8 bases. After removal of 0 bases from V and 3 bases from J, the junction contained 6 bases not matched to a gene. CDR1 is MNHEY, CDR2 SVGAGI, per germline. This CDR3 spans 16 amino acids. In DNA, the CDR3 is TGTGCCAGCAGTTACTCGAAACGGACAGGGCACTATGGCTACACCTTC. The encoded protein is CASSYSKRTGHYGYTF.

This clone was counted a few times. This chain links TRBV7-9 with TRBJ1-5; TRBD1 matches at 7 bases. V lost 5 bases and J lost 7; bases outside the gene matches: 5. CDR1 is SEHNR and CDR2 is FQNEAQ in the germline V gene (reference sequence). CDR3 length: 13 amino acids. The CDR3 region has the DNA TGTGCCAGCAGCGGCCCAGGGGGGCAGCCCCAGCATTTT. Translated, it gives CASSGPGGQPQHF.

This clone is a singleton in its sample. The V gene is TRBV4-1, the J gene TRBJ2-7; 9 bases line up with TRBD1. The CDR3 has 15 residues. V lost 5 bases, J lost 6 bases, and 11 bases stayed unmatched. Germline values: CDR1 MGHRA, CDR2 YSYEKL. This chain's CDR3 is CASSKAIGTGSEQYF. In DNA form, the CDR3 reads TGCGCCAGCAGCAAAGCCATCGGGACAGGGAGCGAGCAGTACTTC.

The chain recombines TRBV9 with TRBJ1-1; TRBD1 might be the D (5 bases). This CDR3 spans 13 amino acids. Trimming took off 4 bases at V and 0 bases at J, with 7 bases between the two ends. Germline V lookup: CDR1 SGDLS, CDR2 YYNGEE. The CDR3: CASSWTLNTEAFF. Written as DNA, the CDR3 is TGTGCCAGCAGCTGGACACTGAACACTGAAGCTTTCTTT.

In this sample, this clone turned up once. The chain joins TRBV27 to TRBJ1-5, with 10 bases identical to TRBD1. CDR3 size: 16 residues. CDR1 and CDR2 (germline): MNHEY, SMNVEV (reference sequence). Trimming took 2 bases from V and 5 from J; bases not matched to a gene: 6. The CDR3 bases are TGTGCCAGCAGTTTAGTTGCCGGGACAGGGGATCAGCCCCAGCATTTT. Translation: CASSLVAGTGDQPQHF.

This clone appeared a few times. The CDR3 DNA reads TGTGCCCTGACGACAGGGACGAACACTGAAGCTTTCTTT. This encodes CALTTGTNTEAFF. This chain connects TRBV30 to TRBJ1-1, with 7 positions matching TRBD1. The CDR3 is 13 amino acids. With V trimmed by 8 bases and J by 1 base, 7 bases remained unmatched. Germline V lookup: CDR1 GTSNPN, CDR2 SVGIG (reference sequence).